This entry is about one T cell receptor beta chain. Antigen: not known. The data were obtained in a study of Tregs in tolerant kidney transplant recipients. Study-wide findings and caveats: For some patients, primers changed over time, blocking nucleotide-level comparison. Donor-specific Treg expansion exceeded global Treg expansion in tolerant patients, suggesting antigen drive. Biological reproducibility was not directly addressed, but technical replication error appeared minimal.

Clones were read by immunoSEQ multiplex PCR, and TCRdb kept only the in-frame ones, dropping some. Of some 80,000 clones listed, more than 95% are singletons. CDR1 LGHNA and CDR2 YSLEER come from the germline V gene. The V gene end was trimmed by 0 bases and the J gene end by 4 bases; junction bases not matched to a gene: 3. The CDR3 has 16 amino acids. This clonotype was sampled from a human donor who received a combined kidney and bone marrow transplant. V usage is TRBV4-3 and J usage is TRBJ1-2; 12 bases are a match to TRBD1. The specimen was CD4+ T cells from blood, collected before the transplant. CDR3 amino acids: CASSQDWGQGAYGYTF. The CDR3 DNA reads TGCGCCAGCAGCCAAGATTGGGGACAGGGGGCCTATGGCTACACCTTC.